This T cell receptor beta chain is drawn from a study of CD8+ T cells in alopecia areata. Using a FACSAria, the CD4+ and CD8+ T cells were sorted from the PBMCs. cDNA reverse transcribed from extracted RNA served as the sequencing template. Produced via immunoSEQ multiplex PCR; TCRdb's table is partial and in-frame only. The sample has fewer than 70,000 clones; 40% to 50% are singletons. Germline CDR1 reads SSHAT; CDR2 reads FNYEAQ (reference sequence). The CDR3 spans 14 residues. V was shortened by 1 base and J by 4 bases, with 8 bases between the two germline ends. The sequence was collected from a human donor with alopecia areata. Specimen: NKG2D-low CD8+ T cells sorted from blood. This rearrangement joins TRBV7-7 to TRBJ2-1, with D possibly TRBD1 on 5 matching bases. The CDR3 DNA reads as TGTGCCAGCAGCTTAGGGACAAATTACAATGAGCAGTTCTTC. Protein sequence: CASSLGTNYNEQFF.